Shown below are 12 T cell receptor beta chains from a single sample sequenced in a study of blood T cell repertoires in COVID-19. Profiled with immunoSEQ multiplex PCR; TCRdb holds only in-frame clones, not every one. This table holds 75,000 to 100,000 clones, about 89% found once. Sequencing used peripheral blood. These TCRs come from a human donor with acute or convalescent COVID-19. The donor label of this sample is uncertain.

The chain links TRBV6-1 to TRBJ2-7, with TRBD1 matching over 7 bases. J lost 0 bases, V lost 3 bases, and 14 bases had no gene match. The CDR3 sequence is 18 residues long. Looked up from germline, CDR1 is MNHNS and CDR2 is SASEGT. CDR3 sequence: CASSDRNNPGTASYEQYF. The CDR3 DNA follows: TGTGCCAGCAGTGACCGGAACAACCCCGGGACAGCCTCCTACGAGCAGTACTTC.

The chain combines TRBV12-3 or TRBV12-4 with TRBJ1-6; D is unresolved. The ends were cut back, 5 bases at V and 9 bases at J, with 8 bases in the middle. This CDR3 has 12 residues. Here the CDR3 reads CASSPRSSPLHF. CDR3 coding DNA: TGTGCCAGCAGTCCTAGGTCTTCACCCCTCCACTTT.

This chain joins TRBV7-9 and TRBJ1-1, with no clear D. The CDR3 runs to 15 residues. Germline V lookup: CDR1 SEHNR, CDR2 FQNEAQ (reference sequence). V gave up 3 bases and J gave up 1 base, with 12 bases separating them. CDR3 DNA: TGTGCCAGCAGCTTCGGGGTAGCTGGGAACACTGAAGCTTTCTTT. Its protein is CASSFGVAGNTEAFF.

This sequence joins TRBV3-1 (or the pseudogene TRBV3-2) and TRBJ1-1; D is uncertain. V was pared by 0 bases and J by 7 bases, with 6 bases between. This CDR3 has 12 residues. Per germline, CDR1 LGHDT and CDR2 YNNKEL (reference sequence). The CDR3 spells CASSQERGEAFF. CDR3 sequence (DNA): TGTGCCAGCAGCCAAGAACGAGGTGAAGCTTTCTTT.

V usage is TRBV11-2 and J usage is TRBJ1-4, with 9 bases that match TRBD1. The ends lost 2 bases at V and 7 bases at J; junction bases unmatched: 8. The CDR3 runs to 16 residues. The germline gives CDR1 SGHAT, CDR2 FQNNGV. The CDR3 protein is CASSLFGGTGTEKLFF. The DNA for the CDR3 is TGTGCCAGCAGCTTATTCGGGGGGACAGGGACTGAAAAACTGTTTTTT.

This rearrangement joins TRBV7-8 to TRBJ2-3; TRBD2 matches 7 bases. The CDR3 contains 15 residues. CDR1 is SGHVS, CDR2 FQNEAQ, per germline. The V gene end was trimmed by 6 bases and the J gene end by 6 bases; junction bases not matched to a gene: 12. CDR3 nucleotide sequence: TGTGCCAGCAGATTACTTCGGGGGGATCGGGATACGCAGTATTTT. Its translation is CASRLLRGDRDTQYF. The variable domain in full, with the rest retrieved from reference TRBV7-8 and TRBJ2-3, is GAGVSQSPRYKVAKRGQDVALRCDPISGHVSLFWYQQALGQGPEFLTYFQNEAQLDKSGLPSDRFFAERPEGSVSTLKIQRTQQEDSAVYLCASRLLRGDRDTQYFGPGTRLTVL.

The chain's CDR3 is CASTTTGWIEKLFF. CDR3 bases: TGTGCCAGCACTACGACAGGGTGGATCGAAAAACTGTTTTTT. The chain joins TRBV6-5 to TRBJ1-4; TRBD1 matches at 7 bases. The CDR3 sequence is 14 residues long. Germline V gene data show CDR1 as MNHEY and CDR2 as SVGAGI. J lost 8 bases, V lost 7 bases, and 10 bases had no gene match.

The rearrangement uses TRBV5-1 and TRBJ1-1; D not certain. Germline assignment: CDR1 SGHRS and CDR2 YFSETQ. This CDR3 comprises 14 residues. Trimming removed 0 bases at V and 1 base at J, with 7 bases between. The CDR3 nucleotides are TGCGCCAGCAGCTTGGAATATCCGAACACTGAAGCTTTCTTT. Its translation is CASSLEYPNTEAFF.

The chain has TRBV7-2 and TRBJ2-7; 7 nucleotides line up with TRBD1. Germline-derived CDR1 and CDR2 are SGHTA and FQGNSA. Unmatched junction bases numbered 9, after V lost 1 base and J lost 0 bases. The CDR3 spans 17 residues. CDR3 region: CASSLEGTAPSSYEQYF. The CDR3 nucleotides read TGTGCCAGCAGCTTAGAGGGGACAGCCCCGAGCTCCTACGAGCAGTACTTC.

The chain uses TRBV5-4 and TRBJ2-3; 8 bases match TRBD1. Looked up from germline, CDR1 is SGHNT and CDR2 is YYREEE (reference sequence). V shed 4 bases and J 0 bases; nucleotides not matched to a gene: 10. This CDR3 comprises 17 residues. The CDR3 region is CASSRYQGAQSTDTQYF. DNA for the CDR3: TGTGCCAGCAGCCGATATCAGGGGGCACAGAGCACAGATACGCAGTATTTT.

This sequence joins TRBV14 and TRBJ1-2; TRBD1 is a possible D gene (6 bases). This CDR3 is 15 amino acids long. In germline, CDR1 is SGHDN, CDR2 FVKESK. With 1 base removed from V and 5 bases from J, the gap between germline ends came to 14 bases. CDR3 protein: CASSQGGAGVYGYTF. In DNA, the CDR3 is TGTGCCAGCAGCCAAGGGGGGGCGGGGGTGTATGGCTACACCTTC.

This clone was observed a few times. The chain links TRBV7-9 to TRBJ1-2, with 8 bases lining up with TRBD1. Trimming at V came to 3 bases and at J to 8 bases, leaving 2 bases not matched to a gene. The CDR3 sequence is 12 residues long. Germline V lookup: CDR1 SEHNR, CDR2 FQNEAQ (reference sequence). The DNA of the CDR3 is TGTGCCAGCAGCTTGGACAGGGACGGCTACACCTTC. Residues: CASSLDRDGYTF.